The clone carrying this T cell receptor beta chain was picked up many times. Antigen unknown. Researchers made TCR beta libraries by using iRepertoire HTBI primers and running Arm-PCR on CDR3 regions. In TCRdb, the multiplex PCR reads were re-called with MiXCR into one record per CDR3 protein. The sample has under 450,000 distinct CDR3 sequences; roughly 20% are singletons. The data were obtained in a study of regulatory T cells in long-lasting Graves disease. Study conclusions and caveats: The analysis examined peripheral blood only and excluded thyroid tissue. Patients with persistent disease showed a bias toward TRBV28, TRBJ1-2 and TRBJ2-5. Among persistent patients, a larger number of public clonotypes were shared (roughly 2,700) than among newly diagnosed patients (roughly 910).

Time point defined: persistent/refractory GD, antithyroid drugs over 5 years with positive TRAb. PBMCs provided the RNA from which the TCR library was made. V was cut by 6 bases and J by 3 bases, with 18 bases left in between. This CDR3 region has 15 residues. From germline, CDR1 is MDHEN and CDR2 SYDVKM. The chain recombines TRBV28 with TRBJ2-7, with D possibly TRBD2 on 5 matching bases. Specimen: peripheral blood mononuclear cells (PBMCs), collected when the disease was refractory, from a patient treated with antithyroid drugs. The receptor was derived from a woman between 35 and 50 years old with Graves disease. The CDR3 spells CASRPSFAGGYEQYF. The DNA of the CDR3 is TGTGCCAGCAGGCCTAGTTTTGCTGGAGGCTACGAGCAGTACTTC.